The 19 T cell receptor beta chains below were found in one sample sequenced in a study of post-analysis software for immune sequencing data. No antigens are known for them. Whole-study findings and limits: Compared with controls, patients had more of about five TRBV segments, including TRBV5-6, TRBV5-1 and TRBV20-1.

Unique molecular identifiers were carried by the TCR beta cDNA libraries. Via MiXCR, TCRdb re-called the PCR reads, giving one row per CDR3 protein. The sample contains fewer than 550,000 distinct CDR3 sequences, around 31% of which appear only once. The sequenced sample consisted of blood. All receptors derive from a girl under 18 with multiple sclerosis.

This rearrangement joins TRBV20-1 to TRBJ2-1, with 11 bases fitting TRBD2. Germline V CDR1 and CDR2: DFQATT, SNEGSKA (reference sequence). The V segment lost 2 bases and the J segment 12 bases; nucleotides outside the gene matches: 12. The CDR3 sequence is 15 residues long. CDR3 coding DNA: TGCAGTGCTAGACCACTAGCGGGGGTCTATGGCGTGCAGTTCTTC. Encoded protein: CSARPLAGVYGVQFF.

The chain employs TRBV6-2 or TRBV6-3 and TRBJ2-5, with 11 bases that match TRBD2. V lost 7 bases, J lost 11 bases, and 15 bases stayed unmatched. This CDR3 has 15 residues. Per the germline V gene, CDR1 is MNHEY and CDR2 is SVGEGT. In nucleotides, the CDR3 is TGTGCCAGCAAGGCAGGGACTAGCGGATTATACGGGCAGTACTTC. Translating gives CASKAGTSGLYGQYF.

This chain links TRBV5-1 with TRBJ2-3, with 10 bases fitting TRBD2. CDR1 and CDR2 from the germline V gene are SGHRS and YFSETQ. After removal of 0 bases from V and 2 bases from J, the junction contained 18 bases not matched to a gene. The CDR3 loop spans 21 amino acids. The CDR3 loop is CASSLAPGSGGAKSSTDTQYF. CDR3 bases: TGCGCCAGCAGCTTGGCCCCCGGGAGCGGGGGGGCCAAATCCTCCACAGATACGCAGTATTTT.

The CDR3 spells CASSAGLAGAQETQYF. CDR3 nucleotide sequence: TGTGCCAGCAGCGCCGGACTAGCGGGGGCCCAAGAGACCCAGTACTTC. This chain connects TRBV3-1 to TRBJ2-5, with TRBD2 matching 13 bases. This CDR3 contains 16 residues. The germline gives CDR1 LGHDT, CDR2 YNNKEL (reference sequence). The J segment lost 1 base and the V segment lost 5 bases, leaving 4 bases of the junction unmatched.

This clonotype was observed a handful of times. This may be a read error: a much more frequent sequence differs by one nucleotide. V and J are TRBV12-3 or TRBV12-4 and TRBJ2-3, with 8 positions matching TRBD1. The CDR3 runs to 15 residues. V was clipped by 6 bases and J by 4 bases; unmatched bases: 9. DNA of the CDR3: TGTGCCAGCAGCCGAAGGACAGGGTTGGCAGATACGCAGTATTTT. This codes for CASSRRTGLADTQYF.

This clonotype was picked up a small number of times. V gene TRBV5-5 combines with J gene TRBJ2-3; TRBD2 aligns across 9 bases. The CDR3 consists of 15 residues. Trimming took 3 bases from V and 2 from J; bases not matched to a gene: 4. CDR1 SGHKS and CDR2 YYEKEE come from the germline V gene (reference sequence). This chain's CDR3 is CASSSRLADTDTQYF. CDR3 DNA: TGTGCCAGCAGCTCCCGACTAGCGGACACAGATACGCAGTATTTT.

The table lists this clonotype with a few counts. V usage is TRBV7-9 and J usage is TRBJ1-4; tentatively, D is TRBD1 (5 bases). CDR1 and CDR2 (germline): SEHNR, FQNEAQ (reference sequence). The CDR3 contains 15 residues. The V end was cut by 8 bases, the J end by 0 bases, with 13 bases between. The CDR3 loop is CASFSGAATNEKLFF. The CDR3 DNA is TGTGCCAGCTTTTCTGGGGCAGCAACTAATGAAAAACTGTTTTTT.

The chain uses TRBV6-6 and TRBJ1-1, with 8 bases that match TRBD1. CDR1 is MNHNY, CDR2 SVGAGI, per germline (reference sequence). The junction had 2 bases not matched to a gene; V was cut back by 2 bases and J by 0 bases. The CDR3 is made up of 15 amino acids. CDR3 DNA sequence: TGTGCCAGCAGTTACGCAGGGGGCCTGAACACTGAAGCTTTCTTT. This codes for CASSYAGGLNTEAFF.

This clonotype was detected only a few times. CDR3 in amino acids: CATSRGRTVVLRRQYF. CDR3 bases: TGTGCCACCAGCAGGGGCCGGACGGTCGTTCTACGACGCCAGTACTTC. V gene TRBV15 combines with J gene TRBJ2-5; D is ambiguous. CDR1 is LNHNV, CDR2 YYDKDF, per germline (reference sequence). The V end lost 3 bases, the J end lost 10 bases, and 24 bases lay between the germline ends. The CDR3 sequence is 16 residues long.

The genes are TRBV10-1 and TRBJ2-7; the match to TRBD1 covers 10 bases. Looked up from germline, CDR1 is WNHNN and CDR2 is SYGVQD (reference sequence). V lost 2 bases and J lost 6; bases outside the gene matches: 1. The CDR3 is 13 residues long. The CDR3 is CASSERTGGEQYF. The CDR3 bases are TGCGCCAGCAGTGAGAGGACAGGGGGCGAGCAGTACTTC.

This clonotype occurred a few times. V gene TRBV6-1 combines with J gene TRBJ2-6, with 7 positions matching TRBD1. CDR3 size: 18 residues. Germline lookup yields CDR1 MNHNS and CDR2 SASEGT. With V trimmed by 5 bases and J by 3 bases, 13 bases remained unmatched. This chain's CDR3 is CASSPRTGGSGGANVLTF. The CDR3 bases are TGTGCCAGCAGTCCCCGGACAGGTGGTTCAGGTGGGGCCAACGTCCTGACTTTC.

This clonotype showed up just a few times. The CDR3 region is CASSPPDRASSYEQYF. The DNA for the CDR3 is TGCGCCAGCAGCCCACCCGACAGGGCGAGCTCCTACGAGCAGTACTTC. The V call is TRBV5-1, the J call TRBJ2-7, with 7 bases lining up with TRBD1. The V gene end was trimmed by 4 bases and the J gene end by 0 bases; junction bases not matched to a gene: 10. The CDR3 is made up of 16 amino acids. Germline CDR1 SGHRS, CDR2 YFSETQ.

V is TRBV20-1 and J is TRBJ1-2; no firm D call. This CDR3 comprises 16 residues. Germline V gene data show CDR1 as DFQATT and CDR2 as SNEGSKA (reference sequence). Trimming took 2 bases from V and 0 from J, leaving 16 bases between them. The CDR3: CSARTRPNRANYGYTF. CDR3 nucleotide sequence: TGCAGTGCTAGAACGCGGCCAAACCGAGCTAACTATGGCTACACCTTC.

A word on this clonotype: A read error is likely, as this CDR3 ends without the conserved phenylalanine or tryptophan. The V call is TRBV6-1, the J call TRBJ2-6, with 8 positions matching TRBD1. Germline-derived CDR1 and CDR2 are MNHNS and SASEGT. The CDR3 contains 19 residues. J lost 3 bases, V lost 5 bases, and 15 bases had no gene match. CDR3 nucleotides: TGTGCCAGCAGTCGGGTCCCCGGCAGGGGGCCTCATGGGGCCAACGTCCTGACTTTA. It translates to CASSRVPGRGPHGANVLTL.

V usage is TRBV7-2 and J usage is TRBJ2-5, with TRBD1 matching over 12 bases. This CDR3 has 14 amino acids. The junction had 2 bases not matched to a gene; V was cut back by 5 bases and J by 4 bases. In germline, CDR1 is SGHTA, CDR2 FQGNSA. CDR3 in DNA: TGTGCCAGCAGCCGGGACAGGGGGCGAGAGACCCAGTACTTC. It codes for CASSRDRGRETQYF.

The chain combines TRBV20-1 with TRBJ1-1; no clear D. The V end lost 4 bases, the J end lost 2 bases, and 8 bases lay between the germline ends. The germline gives CDR1 DFQATT, CDR2 SNEGSKA (reference sequence). The CDR3 contains 12 residues. In DNA, the CDR3 is TGCAGTGCTATCCAGCCAAACACTGAAGCTTTCTTT. As protein: CSAIQPNTEAFF.

The table lists this clonotype with a count of one. Compared with germline, one end of the junction differs, possibly owing to a read error. The CDR3 sequence: CASSLVASDGETRYF. The CDR3, as DNA: TGTGCCAGCAGCTTAGTAGCTTCTGACGGAGAGACCCGGTACTTC. The rearrangement links TRBV7-2 to TRBJ2-5; D unclear. Germline V gene lookup returns CDR1 SGHTA and CDR2 FQGNSA. The length of the CDR3 is 15 residues.

This clonotype was observed a handful of times. J is TRBJ2-3 and V is TRBV7-2; D uncertain. V was cut by 5 bases and J by 0 bases, with 18 bases left in between. CDR1 is SGHTA and CDR2 is FQGNSA in the germline V gene. This CDR3 comprises 17 residues. The CDR3 coding sequence is TGTGCCAGCAGCCACTACTGGACCACCACTAGCACAGATACGCAGTATTTT. This codes for CASSHYWTTTSTDTQYF.

This clonotype was seen ten or more times. The V gene is TRBV4-1, the J gene TRBJ2-1; no clear D gene. Between the trimmed V and J ends, which lost 0 bases and 2 bases, there was a span of 11 bases. The CDR3 is 16 amino acids. The germline gives CDR1 MGHRA, CDR2 YSYEKL. The CDR3 DNA reads as TGCGCCAGCAGCCAAGATAAGGCGGATACCTACAATGAGCAGTTCTTC. This sequence encodes CASSQDKADTYNEQFF.